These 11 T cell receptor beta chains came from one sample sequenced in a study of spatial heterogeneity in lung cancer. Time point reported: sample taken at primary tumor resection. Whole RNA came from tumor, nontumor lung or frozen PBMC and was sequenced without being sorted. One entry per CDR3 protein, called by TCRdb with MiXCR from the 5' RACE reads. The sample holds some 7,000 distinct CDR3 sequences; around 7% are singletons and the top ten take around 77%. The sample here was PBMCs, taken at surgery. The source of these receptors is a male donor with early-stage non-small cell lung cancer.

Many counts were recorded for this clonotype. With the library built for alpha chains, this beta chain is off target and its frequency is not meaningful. CDR3 sequence: CASSPEGEIISGNTIYF. CDR3 coding DNA: TGTGCCAGCTCACCAGAAGGGGAAATCATCTCTGGAAACACCATATATTTT. V gene TRBV18 combines with J gene TRBJ1-3; tentative D call: TRBD1 (5 bases). The CDR3 runs to 17 residues. Germline loops: CDR1 KGHSH, CDR2 LQKENI. Trimming removed 2 bases at V and 0 bases at J, with 14 bases between.

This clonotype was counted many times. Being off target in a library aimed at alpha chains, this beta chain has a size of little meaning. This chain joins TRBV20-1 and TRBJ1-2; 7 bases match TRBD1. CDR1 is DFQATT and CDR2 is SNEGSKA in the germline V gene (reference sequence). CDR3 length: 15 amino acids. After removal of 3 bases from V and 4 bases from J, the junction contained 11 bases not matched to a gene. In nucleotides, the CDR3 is TGCAGTGCTAGGAATCAGGGGGTGGTCGGCTATGGCTACACCTTC. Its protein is CSARNQGVVGYGYTF.

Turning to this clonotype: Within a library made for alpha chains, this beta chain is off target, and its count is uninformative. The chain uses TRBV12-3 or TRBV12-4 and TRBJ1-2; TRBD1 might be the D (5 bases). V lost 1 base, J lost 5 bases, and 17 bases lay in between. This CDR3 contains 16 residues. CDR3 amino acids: CASSLGRGPRLYGYTF. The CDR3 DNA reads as TGTGCCAGCAGTTTAGGCCGGGGCCCCCGTCTTTATGGCTACACCTTC.

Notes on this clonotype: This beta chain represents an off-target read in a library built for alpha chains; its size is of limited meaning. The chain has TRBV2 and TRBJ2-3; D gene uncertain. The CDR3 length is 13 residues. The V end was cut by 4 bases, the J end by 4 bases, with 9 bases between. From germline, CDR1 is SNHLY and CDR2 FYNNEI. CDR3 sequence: CASSVSPPDTQYF. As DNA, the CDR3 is TGTGCCAGCAGTGTTTCCCCCCCAGATACGCAGTATTTT.

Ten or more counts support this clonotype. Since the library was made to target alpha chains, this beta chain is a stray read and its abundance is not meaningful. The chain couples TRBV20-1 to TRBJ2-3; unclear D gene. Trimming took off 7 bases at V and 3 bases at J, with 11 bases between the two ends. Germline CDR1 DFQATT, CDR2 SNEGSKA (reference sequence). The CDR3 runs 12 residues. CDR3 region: CSVTRETDTQYF. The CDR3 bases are TGCAGTGTGACTCGCGAGACAGATACGCAGTATTTT.

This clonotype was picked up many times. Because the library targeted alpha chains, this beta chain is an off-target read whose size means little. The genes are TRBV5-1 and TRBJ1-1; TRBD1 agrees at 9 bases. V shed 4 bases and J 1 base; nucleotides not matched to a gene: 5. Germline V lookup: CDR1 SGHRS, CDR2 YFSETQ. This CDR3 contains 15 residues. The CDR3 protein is CASSGLTGGNTEAFF. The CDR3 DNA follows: TGCGCCAGCAGCGGTTTGACAGGGGGGAACACTGAAGCTTTCTTT.

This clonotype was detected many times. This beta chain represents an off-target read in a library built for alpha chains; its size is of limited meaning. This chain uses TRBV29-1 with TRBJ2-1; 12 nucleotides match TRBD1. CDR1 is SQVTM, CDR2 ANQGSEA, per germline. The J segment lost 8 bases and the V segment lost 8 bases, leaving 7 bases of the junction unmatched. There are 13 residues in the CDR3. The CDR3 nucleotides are TGCAGCCCCGAGGGGACAGGGGGCTATGAGCAGTTCTTC. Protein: CSPEGTGGYEQFF.

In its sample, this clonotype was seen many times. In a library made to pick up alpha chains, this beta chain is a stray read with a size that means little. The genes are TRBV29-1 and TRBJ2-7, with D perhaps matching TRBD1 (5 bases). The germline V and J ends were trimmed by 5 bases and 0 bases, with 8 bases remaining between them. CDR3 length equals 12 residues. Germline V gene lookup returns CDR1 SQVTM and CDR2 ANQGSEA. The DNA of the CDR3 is TGCAGCGTTAAACAGGACTCCTACGAGCAGTACTTC. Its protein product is CSVKQDSYEQYF.

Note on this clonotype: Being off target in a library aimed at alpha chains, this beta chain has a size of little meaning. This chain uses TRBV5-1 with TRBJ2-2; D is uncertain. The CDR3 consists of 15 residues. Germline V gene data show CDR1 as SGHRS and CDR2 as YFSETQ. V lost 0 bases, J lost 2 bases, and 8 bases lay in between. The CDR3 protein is CASSLDGSNTGELFF. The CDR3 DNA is TGCGCCAGCAGCTTGGACGGCTCAAACACCGGGGAGCTGTTTTTT.

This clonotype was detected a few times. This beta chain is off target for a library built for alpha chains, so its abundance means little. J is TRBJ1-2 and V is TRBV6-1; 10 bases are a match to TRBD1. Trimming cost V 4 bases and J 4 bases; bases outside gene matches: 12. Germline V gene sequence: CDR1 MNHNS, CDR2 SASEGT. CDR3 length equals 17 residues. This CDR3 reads CASSAGQGTPYLYGYTF. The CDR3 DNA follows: TGTGCCAGCAGTGCGGGACAGGGGACTCCTTACCTCTATGGCTACACCTTC.

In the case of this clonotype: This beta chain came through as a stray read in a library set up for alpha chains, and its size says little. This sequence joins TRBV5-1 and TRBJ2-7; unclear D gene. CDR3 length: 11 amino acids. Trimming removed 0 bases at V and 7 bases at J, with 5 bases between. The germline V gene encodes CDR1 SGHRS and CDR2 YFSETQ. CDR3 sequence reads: CASSLEEEQYF. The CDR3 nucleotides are TGCGCCAGCAGCTTGGAGGAGGAGCAGTACTTC.